Listed here is a single TCR beta chain. What it recognizes is unknown. This PCR relied on a set of 60 Vbeta primers and 13 Jbeta primers. The assay was immunoSEQ multiplex PCR, and TCRdb's table has in-frame clones only and misses some. The sample yields approximately 160,000 clones, approximately 79% seen once. The record originates from a study of cytomegalovirus exposure and HLA in healthy donors. The CDR3 spans 16 residues. V was cut by 5 bases and J by 3 bases, with 16 bases left in between. Germline V gene sequence: CDR1 MNHEY, CDR2 SMNVEV (reference sequence). Findings and limits, study-wide: Later analysis placed DRB1 highest and HLA-C lowest in TCR association rates, which differed by HLA locus. Previously analyzed data showed that most TCR beta V segments were productive at a frequency of about 87% or about 30%. Rare TCR sequences dominated, though some public TCRs recurred in many donors. Reports described diagnosis of cytomegalovirus status by the classifier as highly specific and sensitive.

The specimen was PBMCs. The TCR was taken from a human donor in good health. The gene calls are TRBV27 and TRBJ1-4; D gene ambiguous. CDR3 protein: CASSLSVQAANEKLFF. CDR3 nucleotide sequence: TGTGCCAGCAGTCTCTCTGTGCAGGCCGCTAATGAAAAACTGTTTTTT.